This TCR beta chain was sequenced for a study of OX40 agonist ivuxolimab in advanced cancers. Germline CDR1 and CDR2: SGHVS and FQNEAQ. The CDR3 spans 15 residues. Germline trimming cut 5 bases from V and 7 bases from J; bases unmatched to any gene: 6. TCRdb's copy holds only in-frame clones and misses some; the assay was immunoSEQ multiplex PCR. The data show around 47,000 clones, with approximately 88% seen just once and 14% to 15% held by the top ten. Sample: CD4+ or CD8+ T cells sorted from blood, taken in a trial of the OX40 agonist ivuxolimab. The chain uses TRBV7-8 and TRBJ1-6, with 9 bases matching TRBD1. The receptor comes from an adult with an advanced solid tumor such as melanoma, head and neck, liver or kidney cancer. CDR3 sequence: CASSDTGGLNSPLHF. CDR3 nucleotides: TGTGCCAGCAGCGATACAGGGGGCCTAAATTCACCCCTCCACTTT.